The text below deals with one T cell receptor (beta chain). Its antigen is currently not known. It has no much larger one-base neighbor in the sample; base qualities were not kept. This sample was taken from a study of blood T cell repertoires in COVID-19 (dated by TCRdb to 2018 to 2020). Concerning the study at large: Samples covering the acute and convalescent phases of COVID-19 were provided by collaborators in the United States, Italy and Spain. Samples were obtained from the ongoing ImmuneRACE study (first 160 participants) and from some 1,300 subjects provided by 6 global collaborators. The material from the prospective study consisted of cDNA or gDNA derived from T cells, B-cell-depleted T cells, or PBMCs. Subjects who had been exposed to COVID-19, were actively infected with it, or had recovered from it provided the deeply sampled blood TCRbeta repertoires that made up the dataset. A de-identified subject ID, COVID-19 status, age in years and sex were almost always included in the sample metadata. The repertoires were released in a freely available public database meant as a resource for research on the immune response to SARS-CoV-2. HLA class I and class II types, where available, came from metadata supplied by the sample provider rather than from assay-based typing.

The immunoSEQ Assay, a bias-controlled multiplex PCR, was used to amplify TCRbeta CDR3 regions from genomic DNA. Concerning the study's data processing: Nucleated cell counts per sample were estimated from amplification of reference gene primers within the assay. To quantify the absolute abundance of each unique TCRbeta CDR3 rearrangement, sequence reads were collapsed and filtered. For each sample, productive Simpson clonality was calculated as the square root of Simpson's diversity index across productive rearrangements. TCRdb re-hosts the immuneACCESS table, in-frame sequences only. Its copies lack some clones; in the studies checked, an unresolved V gene accounts for under half of them, and the cause for the rest is not known. V, J and clone size are taken as reported in that table, and D and trimming were inferred from the DNA itself. This sample lists 150,000 to 200,000 clones; over 75% were detected once. Less than 1.5% of the sample is taken by the ten largest.

Participants in the prospective study were aged roughly 18 to 100 years, lived in more than 20 United States geographic areas, and enrolled through a virtual design. To assign participants to cohorts, the prospective study relied on clinical history that participants themselves reported in a screening survey and a study questionnaire. In the prospective study, mobile phlebotomists collected whole blood, serum and a nasopharyngeal or oropharyngeal swab from each participant. Over a roughly 2-month period, participants in the prospective study had the option of providing additional blood draws and questionnaires. Before DNA extraction, blood samples from the prospective study were shipped at room temperature or frozen. Broad study findings and their caveats: Clinical and demographic metadata were provided uncurated, with the amount varying by source and participant.

The trim is 2 bases for V and 5 bases for J, with a gap of 15 bases between the germline ends. Taken from the germline V gene, the CDR1 and CDR2 loops are KGHSH and LQKENI. The CDR3 spans 15 residues, from the cysteine through the phenylalanine. Solely the CDR3 DNA is kept, with 45 bases framed from the first base. The sequenced sample consisted of PBMCs or T cells enriched from blood (not recorded which). The receptor chain draws on TRBV18 and TRBJ1-1, and the D gene may be TRBD1, 5 bases matching. The receptor was derived from a human donor with acute COVID-19. The donor label of this sample is uncertain. The CDR3 region has the sequence CASSPREGLGTEAFF. The nucleotides read TGTGCCAGCTCACCAAGGGAGGGGCTGGGAACTGAAGCTTTCTTT.